Here is one TCR beta chain with its context. The antigen is undetermined. Germline and junction disagree at one end, which may indicate a read error. This specimen belongs to a study of radiotherapy plus CTLA-4 blockade in lung cancer. In the study overall: Roughly 17% of patients responded objectively, and about 32% achieved disease control.

Some clones are missing from TCRdb's copy, which holds only in-frame ones; the method was immunoSEQ multiplex PCR. The data show roughly 100,000 clones, with 85% to 90% seen just once and under 3% held by the top ten. Germline values: CDR1 SGDLS, CDR2 YYNGEE. CDR3 length equals 16 residues. Study-wide points: Peripheral blood showed expansion of tumor-derived TCR clones after radiotherapy and ipilimumab. Response was reportedly best predicted by early blood T cell clone dynamics, with interferon-beta.

The sequence was obtained from a human donor with non-small cell lung cancer that progressed on radiotherapy plus ipilimumab. Some clones in this sample may be carry-over from other donors' samples. The V call is TRBV9, the J call TRBJ2-3; no definite D call. This specimen consisted of peripheral blood, obtained from a patient treated with radiotherapy plus ipilimumab. DNA for the CDR3: TGTGCCAGCAGCAAATTAGGGTCCTACTCCACAGATGCGCAGTATTTT. Its protein is CASSKLGSYSTDAQYF.